The sequence of this T cell receptor beta chain was determined in a study of OX40 agonist ivuxolimab in advanced cancers. About the study: The treatment was a fully human IgG2 OX40 agonist, ivuxolimab.

Clones were read by immunoSEQ multiplex PCR, and TCRdb kept only the in-frame ones, dropping some. Here the sample spans more than 55,000 clones, more than 80% being singletons. V lost 8 bases, J lost 9 bases, and 7 bases stayed unmatched. The CDR3 runs to 15 residues. Germline V gives CDR1 SEHNR, CDR2 FQNEAQ (reference sequence). In regard to this clone: Antigen unknown.

Findings and limits, study-wide: CD8+ T cells were the subset that, on average, had more expanded clones than CD4+. The study observed clonal expansion of CD4+ and CD8+ blood T cells by week 6 at 0.1 to 3.0 mg/kg.

The sample in question was CD4+ or CD8+ T cells sorted from blood, obtained in a trial of the OX40 agonist ivuxolimab. The TCR originated in an adult with an advanced solid tumor such as melanoma, head and neck, liver or kidney cancer. V is TRBV7-9 and J is TRBJ2-1, with 16 bases aligning to TRBD2. CDR3 protein: CASSPGLAGGREQFF. Written as DNA, the CDR3 is TGTGCCAGCTCCCCGGGACTAGCGGGGGGGCGTGAGCAGTTCTTC.